These 25 T cell receptor beta chains share one sample of origin, sequenced in a study of CD8+ T cells in alopecia areata. Stated treatment: oral pan-JAK inhibitor, 5-10 mg twice daily. Isolated RNA was reverse transcribed into cDNA used as the sequencing template. The repertoire was sequenced with immunoSEQ multiplex PCR; TCRdb's copy has only in-frame clones and lacks some. The sample has roughly 110,000 clones, over 80% seen once; the top ten hold around 25%. Sequences were derived from CD8+ T cells sorted from blood, sampled at week 24, from a patient treated with tofacitinib. The source of these receptors is a human donor with alopecia areata.

This clone has a handful of counts. This rearrangement joins TRBV11-2 to TRBJ2-7; 14 bases are a match to TRBD2. Germline values: CDR1 SGHAT, CDR2 FQNNGV. V lost 3 bases, J lost 3 bases, and 4 bases stayed unmatched. The CDR3 is made up of 16 amino acids. As DNA, the CDR3 is TGTGCCAGCAGCTTCCCGACTAGCGGGGGGGGCTACGAGCAGTACTTC. As protein: CASSFPTSGGGYEQYF. Together with reference TRBV11-2 and TRBJ2-7, the CDR3 gives the full variable domain: EAGVAQSPRYKIIEKRQSVAFWCNPISGHATLYWYQQILGQGPKLLIQFQNNGVVDDSQLPKDRFSAERLKGVDSTLKIQPAKLEDSAVYLCASSFPTSGGGYEQYFGPGTRLTVT.

This clone was detected once. The CDR3 loop reads CAWSVSSVHEQYF. The CDR3 DNA sequence: TGTGCCTGGAGTGTATCCAGCGTCCACGAGCAGTACTTC. This rearrangement joins TRBV30 to TRBJ2-7; D unresolved. CDR3 size: 13 residues. CDR1 is GTSNPN and CDR2 is SVGIG in the germline V gene (reference sequence). Trimming removed 0 bases from V and 5 bases from J, with 11 bases in between.

This rearrangement joins TRBV6-5 to TRBJ1-2, with D tentatively TRBD1 (6 bases). The CDR3 is 15 amino acids. Germline values: CDR1 MNHEY, CDR2 SVGAGI. Trimming removed 2 bases at V and 0 bases at J, with 10 bases between. The CDR3 DNA is TGTGCCAGCAGTTACAGGGACAAACCTAACTATGGCTACACCTTC. Protein: CASSYRDKPNYGYTF.

The chain combines TRBV5-4 with TRBJ2-2; TRBD1 agrees at 8 bases. The V gene's germline CDR1 is SGHNT and CDR2 YYREEE (reference sequence). V was clipped by 4 bases and J by 3 bases; unmatched bases: 8. The CDR3 has 16 amino acids. The CDR3 loop is CASSKTGQEYTGELFF. The CDR3 DNA follows: TGTGCCAGCAGCAAAACGGGACAGGAGTACACCGGGGAGCTGTTTTTT.

V usage is TRBV19 and J usage is TRBJ2-5, with 10 bases identical to TRBD2. The CDR3 has 15 residues. The J segment lost 5 bases and the V segment lost 5 bases, leaving 8 bases of the junction unmatched. Germline V gene sequence: CDR1 LNHDA, CDR2 SQIVND (reference sequence). The CDR3 sequence: CASSSSGGAAETQYF. In DNA form, the CDR3 reads TGTGCCAGTAGTTCCAGCGGGGGGGCCGCGGAGACCCAGTACTTC.

This clone was counted once. V usage is TRBV20-1 and J usage is TRBJ1-5; D is ambiguous. The CDR3 length is 11 residues. Germline assignment: CDR1 DFQATT and CDR2 SNEGSKA (reference sequence). V lost 3 bases and J lost 4, with 4 bases in between. The chain's CDR3 is CSARKNQPQHF. Here the CDR3 DNA reads TGCAGTGCTAGGAAAAATCAGCCCCAGCATTTT.

The J gene is TRBJ2-5, the V gene TRBV11-2; weak D call: TRBD1 (6 bases). CDR1 SGHAT and CDR2 FQNNGV come from the germline V gene. There are 14 residues in the CDR3. Between the trimmed V and J ends, which lost 3 bases and 2 bases, there was a span of 10 bases. The CDR3 DNA follows: TGTGCCAGCAGCTTCGGACAGTTTCAAGAGACCCAGTACTTC. Protein product: CASSFGQFQETQYF.

CDR3 in amino acids: CASSEGARVTDTQYF. CDR3 bases: TGTGCCAGCAGTGAAGGAGCGAGGGTCACAGATACGCAGTATTTT. The chain combines TRBV2 with TRBJ2-3, with a weak D call TRBD2 (5 bases). This CDR3 has 15 residues. V lost 1 base, J lost 2 bases, and 10 bases lay in between. CDR1 and CDR2 (germline): SNHLY, FYNNEI.

Only one count was recorded for this clone. The chain uses TRBV18 and TRBJ1-1; D possibly corresponds to TRBD1 (6 bases). The V gene's germline CDR1 is KGHSH and CDR2 LQKENI. The CDR3 has 13 residues. The ends were cut back, 5 bases at V and 5 bases at J, with 12 bases in the middle. Here the CDR3 DNA reads TGTGCCAGCTCAATCCAGAGGGGGACTGAAGCTTTCTTT. As protein: CASSIQRGTEAFF.

The V gene is TRBV30, the J gene TRBJ2-3; 8 bases agree with TRBD2. CDR3 length: 15 residues. After removal of 7 bases from V and 5 bases from J, the junction contained 14 bases not matched to a gene. Germline CDR1 and CDR2: GTSNPN and SVGIG (reference sequence). CDR3 amino acids: CASQISGGLRDTQYF. The CDR3 coding sequence is TGTGCCTCTCAAATCAGCGGGGGTTTAAGAGATACGCAGTATTTT.

V is TRBV7-8 and J is TRBJ2-3; 10 bases align to TRBD2. Unmatched junction bases numbered 22, after V lost 4 bases and J lost 3 bases. The germline gives CDR1 SGHVS, CDR2 FQNEAQ. The CDR3 length is 21 residues. CDR3 in amino acids: CASSYIGSPAGGHGGTDTQYF. For the CDR3, the DNA is TGTGCCAGCAGCTACATCGGTTCCCCAGCGGGGGGGCACGGAGGGACAGATACGCAGTATTTT.

The rearrangement links TRBV6-6 to TRBJ1-1, with 9 positions matching TRBD1. Germline lookup yields CDR1 MNHNY and CDR2 SVGAGI (reference sequence). This CDR3 contains 14 residues. Trimming cost V 6 bases and J 2 bases; bases outside gene matches: 4. The CDR3 region is CASSQQGANTEAFF. The CDR3 coding sequence is TGTGCCAGCAGCCAACAGGGGGCAAACACTGAAGCTTTCTTT.

In this sample, this clone turned up a few times. This chain uses TRBV29-1 with TRBJ2-7, with D possibly matching TRBD2 (5 bases). V gave up 5 bases and J gave up 7 bases, with 15 bases separating them. The CDR3 is made up of 12 amino acids. Looked up from germline, CDR1 is SQVTM and CDR2 is ANQGSEA. The CDR3 sequence is CSVYDTPGEQYF. CDR3 nucleotide sequence: TGCAGCGTTTACGACACCCCGGGGGAGCAGTACTTC.

The chain recombines TRBV27 with TRBJ1-2; no clear D. Looked up from germline, CDR1 is MNHEY and CDR2 is SMNVEV (reference sequence). CDR3 length equals 13 residues. V was pared by 4 bases and J by 8 bases, with 14 bases between. CDR3 sequence reads: CASSWAAGSGYTF. The CDR3 DNA follows: TGTGCCAGCAGTTGGGCGGCGGGATCCGGCTACACCTTC.

CDR3: CASSYSEGWATDTQYF. Here the CDR3 DNA reads TGTGCCAGCAGTTACTCGGAGGGTTGGGCCACAGATACGCAGTATTTT. The gene calls are TRBV6-5 and TRBJ2-3; D possibly corresponds to TRBD2 (6 bases). The CDR3 extends over 16 amino acids. Germline V lookup: CDR1 MNHEY, CDR2 SVGAGI. Trimming cost V 0 bases and J 2 bases, with 12 bases left between them.

This chain connects TRBV5-1 to TRBJ2-3; D not certain. This CDR3 region has 14 residues. The ends were cut back, 4 bases at V and 4 bases at J, with 13 bases in the middle. Germline loops: CDR1 SGHRS, CDR2 YFSETQ. CDR3 bases: TGCGCCAGCAGCAACGAATTCTATCCAGATACGCAGTATTTT. Its protein is CASSNEFYPDTQYF.

The rearrangement links TRBV4-1 to TRBJ2-7, with 7 bases matching TRBD1. Trimming at V came to 5 bases and at J to 0 bases, leaving 7 bases not matched to a gene. Germline CDR1 and CDR2: MGHRA and YSYEKL. The CDR3 spans 15 residues. This CDR3 reads CASSKWTGDSYEQYF. Written as DNA, the CDR3 is TGCGCCAGCAGCAAATGGACAGGTGACTCCTACGAGCAGTACTTC.

This rearrangement joins TRBV6-1 to TRBJ2-7, with D perhaps TRBD2 (5 bases). V lost 3 bases, J lost 2 bases, and 17 bases lay in between. This CDR3 is 16 amino acids long. Germline V gene sequence: CDR1 MNHNS, CDR2 SASEGT. The CDR3 here is CASSDSFRDPTYEQYF. CDR3 coding DNA: TGTGCCAGCAGTGATTCTTTCCGGGATCCTACCTACGAGCAGTACTTC.

This clone appeared a few times. The chain couples TRBV6-1 to TRBJ2-2, with TRBD1 identical over 8 bases. With V trimmed by 5 bases and J by 2 bases, 4 bases remained unmatched. Per the germline V gene, CDR1 is MNHNS and CDR2 is SASEGT. The CDR3 has 15 amino acids. The CDR3 DNA reads TGTGCCAGCAGTCTCAGGGGGCGCAACACCGGGGAGCTGTTTTTT. This codes for CASSLRGRNTGELFF.

This clone was recorded a few times. This chain joins TRBV6-5 and TRBJ2-5; 9 bases agree with TRBD2. The CDR3 is 14 amino acids. Germline trimming cut 8 bases from V and 5 bases from J; bases unmatched to any gene: 9. Germline V CDR1 and CDR2: MNHEY, SVGAGI. CDR3 residues: CASWVAGARETQYF. The CDR3 nucleotides read TGTGCCAGCTGGGTAGCGGGGGCCAGGGAGACCCAGTACTTC.

The chain combines TRBV29-1 with TRBJ2-5; unclear D gene. Germline CDR1 and CDR2: SQVTM and ANQGSEA. Trimming took 0 bases from V and 1 from J, leaving 9 bases between them. This CDR3 region has 14 residues. The DNA of the CDR3 is TGCAGCGTTGAAGAGGGCAGAGCCCAAGAGACCCAGTACTTC. This translates into CSVEEGRAQETQYF.

In DNA form, the CDR3 reads TGTGCCAGCAGCTTGGAGCAGGGCCAGGGGAACACTGAAGCTTTCTTT. Translation: CASSLEQGQGNTEAFF. The chain combines TRBV5-5 with TRBJ1-1, with D maybe TRBD1 (5 bases). This CDR3 comprises 16 residues. Trimming shortened V by 0 bases and J by 1 base, and 13 bases separated the two germline ends. Germline V gene lookup returns CDR1 SGHKS and CDR2 YYEKEE (reference sequence).

Concerning this clone: A read error may produce the germline difference seen at one junction end. This chain links TRBV7-7 with TRBJ1-1; D remains ambiguous. Germline V gene lookup returns CDR1 SSHAT and CDR2 FNYEAQ (reference sequence). The CDR3 sequence is 12 residues long. The CDR3 region has the DNA TGTGCTAGCAGACCCTTAGGGACTGAAGCTTTCTTT. Protein: CASRPLGTEAFF.

The chain couples TRBV2 to TRBJ2-7, with D maybe TRBD2 (6 bases). V lost 6 bases to trimming and J lost 0 bases, with 15 bases between them. Germline V gene data show CDR1 as SNHLY and CDR2 as FYNNEI. This CDR3 has 15 amino acids. Written as DNA, the CDR3 is TGTGCCAGCAGCCCTGGTGCGGGGTTCTCCTACGAGCAGTACTTC. The encoded protein is CASSPGAGFSYEQYF.

The rearrangement uses TRBV5-6 and TRBJ1-1; D not certain. V gave up 3 bases and J gave up 1 base, with 4 bases separating them. Germline V gene data show CDR1 as SGHDT and CDR2 as YYEEEE. The CDR3 runs to 12 residues. DNA for the CDR3: TGTGCCAGCAGCTACTCGAACACTGAAGCTTTCTTT. It yields the protein CASSYSNTEAFF.